These 10 T cell receptor beta chains were sequenced from one sample in a study of blood T cell repertoires in COVID-19. Data came from immunoSEQ multiplex PCR; TCRdb stores just in-frame clones and leaves some out. The top ten hold less than 3.5% of the sample, which has about 180,000 clones, roughly 86% seen once. Sample: peripheral blood. The source of these receptors is a woman in her thirties with active or convalescent COVID-19.

V is TRBV2 and J is TRBJ2-3, with a tentative D call TRBD2 (6 bases). Germline lookup yields CDR1 SNHLY and CDR2 FYNNEI. This CDR3 has 15 amino acids. Trimming took off 3 bases at V and 6 bases at J, with 16 bases between the two ends. The CDR3 region is CASSEWGGALDTQYF. The CDR3 nucleotides read TGTGCCAGCAGTGAGTGGGGCGGGGCGTTGGATACGCAGTATTTT.

In its sample, this clone was seen once. The chain carries TRBV7-8 and TRBJ1-1; D remains unclear. The V end lost 2 bases, the J end lost 0 bases, and 16 bases lay between the germline ends. Looked up from germline, CDR1 is SGHVS and CDR2 is FQNEAQ. The CDR3 runs 17 residues. CDR3: CASSLNPGGFLNTEAFF. As DNA, the CDR3 is TGTGCCAGCAGCTTAAATCCAGGCGGGTTCTTGAACACTGAAGCTTTCTTT.

This clone showed up just a few times. The V and J genes are TRBV6-1 and TRBJ2-1; TRBD1 agrees at 8 bases. J was trimmed by 7 bases and V by 1 base; bases with no gene match: 9. CDR1 and CDR2 from the germline V gene are MNHNS and SASEGT. The CDR3 consists of 16 residues. Here the CDR3 reads CASSEDGQGLRNEQFF. CDR3 in DNA: TGTGCCAGCAGTGAAGACGGACAGGGTCTTCGGAATGAGCAGTTCTTC.

V and J are TRBV3-1 (or the pseudogene TRBV3-2) and TRBJ2-5, with 9 nucleotides matching TRBD2. This CDR3 has 16 amino acids. Germline trimming cut 4 bases from V and 1 base from J; bases unmatched to any gene: 7. Germline V gene sequence: CDR1 LGHDT, CDR2 YNNKEL (reference sequence). The CDR3 sequence is CASSPFGGRVQETQYF. The CDR3 nucleotides are TGTGCCAGCAGCCCCTTCGGCGGGAGGGTCCAAGAGACCCAGTACTTC.

This clone occurred once. The rearrangement joins TRBV19 to TRBJ2-2; 9 bases map to TRBD1. Germline V gives CDR1 LNHDA, CDR2 SQIVND (reference sequence). CDR3 size: 16 residues. V was clipped by 5 bases and J by 5 bases; unmatched bases: 9. CDR3 coding DNA: TGTGCCAGTAGTCTACACTCCGGGACAGGGACCGGGGAGCTGTTTTTT. The encoded protein is CASSLHSGTGTGELFF.

The rearrangement links TRBV10-1 to TRBJ2-1; D unresolved. Between the trimmed V and J ends, which lost 0 bases and 13 bases, there was a span of 10 bases. The CDR3 loop spans 12 amino acids. Per the germline V gene, CDR1 is WNHNN and CDR2 is SYGVQD (reference sequence). This CDR3 is CASSESSLPQFF. The CDR3 DNA is TGCGCCAGCAGTGAGTCGAGTCTACCCCAGTTCTTC.

V and J are TRBV7-2 and TRBJ2-1; 7 bases align to TRBD2. The CDR3 sequence is 14 residues long. V trimming: 7 bases; J trimming: 5 bases; junction bases outside the gene matches: 8. CDR1 SGHTA and CDR2 FQGNSA come from the germline V gene. Written as DNA, the CDR3 is TGTGCCAGCAAGGCTAGCGGAACCCACAATGAGCAGTTCTTC. Amino acid sequence: CASKASGTHNEQFF.

This chain connects TRBV6-2 or TRBV6-3 to TRBJ1-2; 7 bases match TRBD1. CDR3 length: 15 amino acids. The trim removed 5 bases at V and 2 bases at J, leaving 8 bases unmatched. Per the germline V gene, CDR1 is MNHEY and CDR2 is SVGEGT. CDR3: CASSHTGQMNYGYTF. CDR3 coding DNA: TGTGCCAGCAGTCACACGGGACAGATGAACTATGGCTACACCTTC.

J is TRBJ1-1 and V is TRBV7-8, with TRBD1 matching 7 bases. After removal of 5 bases from V and 5 bases from J, the junction contained 2 bases not matched to a gene. The CDR3 runs to 12 residues. Germline loops: CDR1 SGHVS, CDR2 FQNEAQ. The CDR3 nucleotides read TGTGCCAGCAGCCGACAGGGAACTGAAGCTTTCTTT. Its protein is CASSRQGTEAFF. The variable domain in full, completed from reference TRBV7-8 and TRBJ1-1, reads GAGVSQSPRYKVAKRGQDVALRCDPISGHVSLFWYQQALGQGPEFLTYFQNEAQLDKSGLPSDRFFAERPEGSVSTLKIQRTQQEDSAVYLCASSRQGTEAFFGQGTRLTVV.

The chain recombines TRBV19 with TRBJ2-6; D not certain. The germline V gene has CDR1 LNHDA and CDR2 SQIVND (reference sequence). This CDR3 is built from 16 residues. The ends were cut back, 4 bases at V and 0 bases at J, with 10 bases in the middle. The CDR3 DNA reads as TGTGCCAGTAGTACCCCCCTTAGCTCTGGGGCCAACGTCCTGACTTTC. The encoded protein is CASSTPLSSGANVLTF.